Below, one T cell receptor beta chain is given with its context. The antigen is undetermined. Peripheral blood samples and lesional scalp punch biopsies were obtained from alopecia areata patients. The data originate from a study of CD8+ T cells in alopecia areata. Study observations and caveats: Greater clonality was observed in lesional scalp samples, especially alopecia totalis/universalis, versus normal scalp.

Following extraction, RNA underwent reverse transcription to cDNA, which served as the sequencing template. Here immunoSEQ multiplex PCR was the method, and the copy in TCRdb shows in-frame clones only, minus some. Among fewer than 200,000 clones listed, about 66% were seen once. The receptor was derived from a human donor with alopecia areata. Specimen: CD8+ T cells sorted from blood, collected at week 0.

The CDR3 loop is CASSRATDSNEKLFF. CDR3 nucleotides: TGTGCCAGCAGCCGCGCGACAGACTCTAATGAAAAACTGTTTTTT. The J gene is TRBJ1-4, the V gene TRBV7-9; D is possibly TRBD1 (5 bases). Germline V gene sequence: CDR1 SEHNR, CDR2 FQNEAQ (reference sequence). Trimming removed 5 bases at V and 3 bases at J, with 13 bases between. The CDR3 has 15 amino acids.